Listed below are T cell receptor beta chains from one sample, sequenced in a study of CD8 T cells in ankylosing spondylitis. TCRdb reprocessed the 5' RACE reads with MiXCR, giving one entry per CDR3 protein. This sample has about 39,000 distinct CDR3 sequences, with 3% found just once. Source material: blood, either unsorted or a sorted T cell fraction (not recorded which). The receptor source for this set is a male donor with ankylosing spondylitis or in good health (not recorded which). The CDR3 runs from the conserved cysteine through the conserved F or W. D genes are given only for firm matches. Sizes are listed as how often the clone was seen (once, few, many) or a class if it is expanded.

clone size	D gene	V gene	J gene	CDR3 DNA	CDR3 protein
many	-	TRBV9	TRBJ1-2	TGTGCCAGCAGCTCCGGGACGGCGGGGGGCTACACCTTC	CASSSGTAGGYTF
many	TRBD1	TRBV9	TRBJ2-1	TGTGCCAGCAGCACGGGACAGGGTGTCTACAATGAGCAGTTCTTC	CASSTGQGVYNEQFF
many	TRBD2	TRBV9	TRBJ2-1	TGTGCCAGCAGCATTGCTCCTTTCGCTTGGACTAGAGCCTCCTACAATGAGCAGTTCTTC	CASSIAPFAWTRASYNEQFF
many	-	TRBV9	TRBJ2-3	TGTGCCAGCAGCGTAGCTGGGAAAAGCACAGATACGCAGTATTTT	CASSVAGKSTDTQYF
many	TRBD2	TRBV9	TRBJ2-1	TGTGCCAGCAGCGTAGGGAGACTAGCGGGGGTCCATGAGCAGTTCTTC	CASSVGRLAGVHEQFF
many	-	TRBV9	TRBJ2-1	-	CASSASGRVMNNEQFF
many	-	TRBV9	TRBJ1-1	TGTGCCAGCAGCGAACAGGGTTTTAGGACTGAAGCTTTCTTT	CASSEQGFRTEAFF
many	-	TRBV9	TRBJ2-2	TGTGCCAGCAGCGTCCAGGGGTGGACCGGGGAGCTGTTTTTT	CASSVQGWTGELFF
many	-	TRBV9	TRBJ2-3	TGTGCCAGCAGCGTAGGGGTGCGGGAAGGAGATACGCAGTATTTT	CASSVGVREGDTQYF
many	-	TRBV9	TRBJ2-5	TGTGCCAGCAGCGGAGTAGGGACGGCGGTGGAGACCCAGTACTTC	CASSGVGTAVETQYF
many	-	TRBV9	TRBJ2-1	TGTGCCAGCAGCACCCACCTCTACAATGAGCAGTTCTTC	CASSTHLYNEQFF
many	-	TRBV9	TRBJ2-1	TGTGCCAGCAGCGTCGGGACGTCTGCCGTTTATGAGCAGTTCTTC	CASSVGTSAVYEQFF
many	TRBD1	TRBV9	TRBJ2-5	TGTGCCAGCAGCGTAGCTTCAGGGGGCATGGAGACCCAGTACTTC	CASSVASGGMETQYF
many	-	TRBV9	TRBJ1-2	TGTGCCAGCAGCGTAGGGGGGCGTTCTATTGGCTACACCTTC	CASSVGGRSIGYTF
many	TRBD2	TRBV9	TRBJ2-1	TGTGCCAGCAGCCCGAGCGGGAGGTCCTACAATGAGCAGTTCTTC	CASSPSGRSYNEQFF
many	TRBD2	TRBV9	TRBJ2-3	TGTGCCAGCAGCGTAGTGGGTAGCGGGGGGTTGAATACGCAGTATTTT	CASSVVGSGGLNTQYF
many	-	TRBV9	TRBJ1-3	TGTGCCAGCAGCGTAGCTCCCGCAGGGGCTGGAAACACCATATATTTT	CASSVAPAGAGNTIYF
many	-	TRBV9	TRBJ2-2	TGTGCCAGCAGCGTGGGGGGACAGAGTACCACGGCCGGGGAGCTGTTTTTT	CASSVGGQSTTAGELFF
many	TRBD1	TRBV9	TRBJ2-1	TGTGCCAGCAGCGTGGCCCTGACAGGGGGCGGATACAATGAGCAGTTCTTC	CASSVALTGGGYNEQFF
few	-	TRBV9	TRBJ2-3	TGTGCCAGCAGCCCCCGGGGGCTGTCAGATACGCAGTATTTT	CASSPRGLSDTQYF
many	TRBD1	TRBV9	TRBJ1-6	TGTGCCAGCAGCGGAGGGACAGGGGGTAGTTCACCCCTCCACTTT	CASSGGTGGSSPLHF
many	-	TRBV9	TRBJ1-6	TGTGCCAGCAGCCGAGGGGGGGGGCGGATGAATTCACCCCTCCACTTT	CASSRGGGRMNSPLHF
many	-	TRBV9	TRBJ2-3	TGTGCCAGCAGCGTACAACAGGCTGCCCTAAGCACAGATACGCAGTATTTT	CASSVQQAALSTDTQYF
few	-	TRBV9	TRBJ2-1	TGTGCCAGCAGCGTAACCGGGTTAAGGTCCTACAATGAGCAGTTCTTC	CASSVTGLRSYNEQFF
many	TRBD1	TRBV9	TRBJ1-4	TGTGCCAGCAGTCGGGACAGGGGGCAGGGTGAAAAACTGTTTTTT	CASSRDRGQGEKLFF
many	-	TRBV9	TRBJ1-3	TGTGCCAGCAGCACCCGTGGTGGAAACACCATATATTTT	CASSTRGGNTIYF
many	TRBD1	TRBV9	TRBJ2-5	TGTGCCAGCAACCGACAGGGTCAGGAGACCCAGTACTTC	CASNRQGQETQYF
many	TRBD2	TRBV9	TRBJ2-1	TGTGCCAGCAGCGTAGGTGCGGGAGGGGGCTACAATGAGCAGTTCTTC	CASSVGAGGGYNEQFF
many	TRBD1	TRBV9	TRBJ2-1	TGTGCCAGCAGCGCCGGGACAGGAGTCTACAATGAGCAGTTCTTC	CASSAGTGVYNEQFF
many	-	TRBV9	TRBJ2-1	TGTGCCAGCAGCCCGGACTCCAATGAGCAGTTCTTC	CASSPDSNEQFF
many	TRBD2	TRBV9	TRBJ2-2	TGTGCCAGCAGCTCGGGACTAGCGGGACCTCTGATGAGGACCGGGGAGCTGTTTTTT	CASSSGLAGPLMRTGELFF
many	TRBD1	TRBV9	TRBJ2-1	TGTGCCAGCAGCGTAGGGTGGACAGGGCGAAGAACTGAGCAGTTCTTC	CASSVGWTGRRTEQFF
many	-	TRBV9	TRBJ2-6	TGTGCCAGCAGCCCTCACGGCGGGAATCCTGGGGCCAACGTCCTGACTTTC	CASSPHGGNPGANVLTF
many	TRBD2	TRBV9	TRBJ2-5	TGTGCCAGCAGCCCCAGTTCTGGCGGGAGCTTGGAGACCCAGTACTTC	CASSPSSGGSLETQYF
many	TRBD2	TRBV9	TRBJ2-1	TGTGCCAGCAGCTTGACTAGCGGGGGCTCCTACAATGAGCAGTTCTTC	CASSLTSGGSYNEQFF
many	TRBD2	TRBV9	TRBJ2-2	TGTGCCAGCAGCGTAGCCGGGACTAGCCCCACCGGGGAGCTGTTTTTT	CASSVAGTSPTGELFF
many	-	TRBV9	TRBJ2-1	TGTGCCAGCAGCGTAGCTGTGGGGACCTCCTACAATGAGCAGTTCTTC	CASSVAVGTSYNEQFF
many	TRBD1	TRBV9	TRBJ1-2	TGTGCCAGCAGCACCATGGGACAGGGAAGAGGTGGCTACACCTTC	CASSTMGQGRGGYTF
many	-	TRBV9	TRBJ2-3	TGTGCCAGCAGCGTAGACCGGGTACGCCAGGATACGCAGTATTTT	CASSVDRVRQDTQYF